The sample holds many counts of the clone carrying this T cell receptor beta chain. What it recognizes is unknown. Via MiXCR, TCRdb re-called the 5' RACE reads, giving one row per CDR3 protein. The sample has about 840,000 distinct CDR3 sequences; 10% to 15% are singletons. These data come from a study of CD8 T cells in ankylosing spondylitis. General observations from the study: Apparently characteristic of ankylosing spondylitis blood was a TCR beta motif (about eight highly homologous variants).

Material: blood, either unsorted or a sorted T cell fraction (not recorded which). This receptor was identified in a male donor with ankylosing spondylitis.

The chain's CDR3 is CASDGGREEKLFF. The CDR3 DNA reads as TGTGCCAGCGACGGGGGAAGAGAGGAAAAACTGTTTTTT. V gene TRBV12-3 or TRBV12-4 combines with J gene TRBJ1-4; possibly TRBD1 for D (5 bases). There are 13 residues in the CDR3. The germline V and J ends were trimmed by 8 bases and 8 bases, with 15 bases remaining between them.